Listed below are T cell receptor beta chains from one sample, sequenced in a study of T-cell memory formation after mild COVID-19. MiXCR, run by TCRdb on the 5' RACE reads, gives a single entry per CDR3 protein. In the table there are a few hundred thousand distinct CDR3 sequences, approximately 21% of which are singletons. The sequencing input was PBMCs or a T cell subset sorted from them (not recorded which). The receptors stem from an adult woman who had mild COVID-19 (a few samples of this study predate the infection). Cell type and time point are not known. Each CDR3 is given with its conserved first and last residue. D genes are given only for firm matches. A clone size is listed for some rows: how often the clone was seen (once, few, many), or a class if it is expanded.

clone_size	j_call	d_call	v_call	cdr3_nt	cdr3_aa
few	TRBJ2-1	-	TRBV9	TGTGCCAGCAGCGCCGTGGGGGCTAGCGTCCTAAATGAGCAGTTCTTC	CASSAVGASVLNEQFF
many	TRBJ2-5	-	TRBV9	TGTGCCAGCAGCCAACGAGAGACCCAGTACTTC	CASSQRETQYF
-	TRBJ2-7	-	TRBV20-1	TGCAGTGCTACAAAGGGGAGCAGGGCCTACGAGCAGTACTTC	CSATKGSRAYEQYF
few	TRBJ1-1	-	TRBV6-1	TGTGCCAGCAGTGAAGCTTGGACCGTTAACACTGAAGCTTTCTTT	CASSEAWTVNTEAFF
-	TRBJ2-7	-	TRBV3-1	TGTGCCAGCAGCCCGGGGGCGGGAGTAGGCTACGAGCAGTACTTC	CASSPGAGVGYEQYF
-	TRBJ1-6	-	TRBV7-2	TGTGCCAGCAGCTTAGGTTTTGGGTATTCACCCCTCCACTTT	CASSLGFGYSPLHF
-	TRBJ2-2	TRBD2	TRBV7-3	TGTGCCAGCAGCCCCAGAACTAGCGGGATAGCAGCCGGGGAGCTGTTTTTT	CASSPRTSGIAAGELFF
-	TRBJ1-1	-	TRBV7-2	TGTGCCAGCAGAGAGATGGACCTCCCCACTGAAGCTTTCTTT	CASREMDLPTEAFF
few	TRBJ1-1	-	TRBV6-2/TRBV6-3	TGTGCCAGCACCAGGGGCGTTCGGAACACTGAAGCTTTCTTT	CASTRGVRNTEAFF
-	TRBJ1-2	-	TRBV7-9	TGTGCCAGCAGCAGGGACGGAGGCAACTATGGCTACACCTTC	CASSRDGGNYGYTF
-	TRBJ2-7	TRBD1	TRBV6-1	TGTGCCAGCAGTGAACGGACAGGGGCCTACGAGCAGTACTTC	CASSERTGAYEQYF
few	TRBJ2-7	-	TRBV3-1	TGTGCCAGCAGCCAAGGGCGGAGACTGCAACCCGAGCAGTACTTC	CASSQGRRLQPEQYF
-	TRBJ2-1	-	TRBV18	TGTGCCAGCTCAACACTCGACGCCGCCAATGAGCAGTTCTTC	CASSTLDAANEQFF
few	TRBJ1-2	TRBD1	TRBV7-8	TGTGCCAGCAGCTTAGCCCAGGGGGCCACCGGTGGCTACACCTTC	CASSLAQGATGGYTF
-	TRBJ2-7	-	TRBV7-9	TGTGCCAGCAGCCCCAACCGGGGGGCGGGCGAGCAGTACTTC	CASSPNRGAGEQYF
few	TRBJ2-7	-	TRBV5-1	TGCGCCAGCAGCTTGGAGGACAGTCCAACCTACGAGCAGTACTTC	CASSLEDSPTYEQYF
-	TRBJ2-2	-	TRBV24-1	TGTGCCACCAGTGGGGCCGGGGAGCTGTTTTTT	CATSGAGELFF